The 8 T cell receptor beta chains below were found in one sample sequenced in a study of blood T cell repertoires in COVID-19. Sequenced by immunoSEQ multiplex PCR; TCRdb stores in-frame clones only, minus some. This table has 250,000 to 300,000 clones, about nine tenths appearing once. Sequencing was carried out using PBMCs or T cells enriched from blood (not recorded which). All receptors derive from a woman aged 40 to 55 with acute COVID-19.

CDR3 coding DNA: TGTGCCAGCAACCTCCCGGACTTGGGACACAGGGAGTGCGAGCAGTACTTC. The encoded protein is CASNLPDLGHRECEQYF. The chain is built from TRBV11-3 and TRBJ2-7; a possible D gene is TRBD1 (6 bases). V was cut by 7 bases and J by 6 bases, with 28 bases left in between. The germline gives CDR1 SGHNT, CDR2 YENEEA. CDR3 length: 17 amino acids.

V is TRBV5-6 and J is TRBJ1-2; D is possibly TRBD1 (5 bases). CDR3 size: 12 residues. Germline CDR1 is SGHDT and CDR2 is YYEEEE. Trimming left V 0 bases short and J 8 bases short, with 8 bases between. The CDR3 reads CASSLGGGGYTF. CDR3 nucleotides: TGTGCCAGCAGCTTGGGCGGGGGAGGCTACACCTTC.

The chain couples TRBV28 to TRBJ1-5; TRBD1 is a possible D gene (6 bases). Trimming stripped 5 bases from V and 0 bases from J, with 11 bases between. The CDR3 is made up of 15 amino acids. Germline-derived CDR1 and CDR2 are MDHEN and SYDVKM. CDR3 in amino acids: CASSNRDYSNQPQHF. The CDR3 DNA follows: TGTGCCAGCAGTAACAGGGATTATAGCAATCAGCCCCAGCATTTT.

The V call is TRBV24-1, the J call TRBJ1-2; TRBD1 agrees at 9 bases. V shed 4 bases and J 5 bases; nucleotides not matched to a gene: 7. Germline CDR1 is KGHDR and CDR2 is SFDVKD. The CDR3 runs to 15 residues. Here the CDR3 reads CATSESGTGTYGYTF. CDR3 nucleotide sequence: TGTGCCACCAGTGAGTCCGGGACAGGGACTTATGGCTACACCTTC.

The chain combines TRBV5-1 with TRBJ1-1, with no clear D. The CDR3 extends over 15 amino acids. The germline gives CDR1 SGHRS, CDR2 YFSETQ. V was shortened by 0 bases and J by 7 bases, with 16 bases between the two germline ends. The CDR3 region is CASSLEAGPLGEAFF. CDR3 sequence (DNA): TGCGCCAGCAGCTTGGAAGCGGGCCCCCTCGGTGAAGCTTTCTTT.

The chain carries TRBV19 and TRBJ1-5; D is unresolved. Per germline, CDR1 LNHDA and CDR2 SQIVND (reference sequence). The CDR3 sequence is 13 residues long. Trimming pared 11 bases from V and 1 base from J, leaving 12 bases between. CDR3 DNA sequence: TGTGCCTGCGGGGTTCGGAGCAATCAGCCCCAGCATTTT. Translated: CACGVRSNQPQHF.

The chain recombines TRBV7-3 with TRBJ2-5; the D gene is possibly TRBD2 (5 bases). Germline CDR1 and CDR2: SGHTA and FQGTGA. The CDR3 has 14 amino acids. V was cut by 2 bases and J by 5 bases, with 12 bases left in between. In DNA form, the CDR3 reads TGTGCCAGCAGCTTAGCGGGCCCGGGGGAGACCCAGTACTTC. Amino acid sequence: CASSLAGPGETQYF.

The V gene is TRBV19, the J gene TRBJ1-1, with 7 bases fitting TRBD1. V was clipped by 3 bases and J by 5 bases; unmatched bases: 6. The CDR3 is 14 amino acids. The germline CDR1 and CDR2 sequences are LNHDA and SQIVND (reference sequence). DNA for the CDR3: TGTGCCAGTAGTATCCAGGGGGTAAGGACTGAAGCTTTCTTT. Its protein product is CASSIQGVRTEAFF.